These 4 T cell receptor beta chains originate from one sample sequenced in a study of cytomegalovirus exposure and HLA in healthy donors. A multiplex PCR was run with 60 Vbeta primers and 13 Jbeta primers. Assay used: immunoSEQ multiplex PCR; TCRdb lists only in-frame clones, some missing. This table has hundreds of thousands of clones, approximately 82% appearing once. What was sequenced was PBMCs. The receptors here all came from a woman in her thirties or forties in good health and CMV-seronegative.

The chain has TRBV28 and TRBJ2-7; D uncertain. Germline values: CDR1 MDHEN, CDR2 SYDVKM. The V gene lost 6 bases and the J gene lost 5 bases, with 14 bases spanning the gap. The CDR3 loop spans 13 amino acids. Here the CDR3 DNA reads TGTGCCAGCAGAAGCAGCGCCTATAACGAGCAGTACTTC. This encodes CASRSSAYNEQYF.

J is TRBJ1-2 and V is TRBV7-8; 10 bases map to TRBD1. The CDR3 has 13 amino acids. Per the germline V gene, CDR1 is SGHVS and CDR2 is FQNEAQ. The V segment lost 9 bases and the J segment 7 bases; nucleotides outside the gene matches: 8. CDR3 in amino acids: CASGGDRGIGYTF. CDR3 coding DNA: TGTGCCAGTGGGGGGGACAGGGGAATTGGCTACACCTTC.

V is TRBV2 and J is TRBJ2-1; 8 nucleotides line up with TRBD1. CDR1 is SNHLY and CDR2 is FYNNEI in the germline V gene. Trimming took 4 bases from V and 3 from J; bases not matched to a gene: 8. The CDR3 consists of 16 residues. The CDR3 loop reads CASSVTGVGGYNEQFF. The DNA of the CDR3 is TGTGCCAGCAGTGTGACAGGGGTCGGGGGCTACAATGAGCAGTTCTTC.

The J gene is TRBJ2-2, the V gene TRBV5-1; 11 bases are a match to TRBD2. In germline, CDR1 is SGHRS, CDR2 YFSETQ. V lost 2 bases and J lost 6; bases outside the gene matches: 3. The CDR3 sequence is 15 residues long. The CDR3 nucleotides read TGCGCCAGCAGCTTTTCACTAGCGGGGGCCGGGGAGCTGTTTTTT. Its protein product is CASSFSLAGAGELFF. The full variable domain, with the rest looked up from reference TRBV5-1 and TRBJ2-2, is KAGVTQTPRYLIKTRGQQVTLSCSPISGHRSVSWYQQTPGQGLQFLFEYFSETQRNKGNFPGRFSGRQFSNSRSEMNVSTLELGDSALYLCASSFSLAGAGELFFGEGSRLTVL.